The entry below gives a single T cell receptor beta chain sequence along with its context. This record belongs to a study of blood T cell repertoires in COVID-19. V shed 6 bases, J shed 4 bases, and the junction held 8 bases outside the gene matches. Germline values: CDR1 MNHNY, CDR2 SVGAGI (reference sequence). CDR3 length: 14 amino acids. Original data processing: Nucleated cell counts were estimated from reference gene primer amplification. Only in-frame clones appear in the TCRdb table, and some are missing; sequencing was by immunoSEQ multiplex PCR. The DNA was the basis for D and trimming; V, J and clone size are from that table. The table lists around 200,000 clones, almost 90% of them singletons.

Sequencing input: peripheral blood. This receptor was taken from a young man with active or convalescent COVID-19. The chain recombines TRBV6-6 with TRBJ1-1; 7 nucleotides line up with TRBD1. The CDR3 DNA follows: TGTGCCAGCAGGCGAACAGGGGCCGGCACTGAAGCTTTCTTT. Its protein is CASRRTGAGTEAFF.